This T cell receptor beta chain appears in the sequencing data of a study of blood T cell repertoires in COVID-19. Cohort allocation depended upon clinical history that participants reported. For recovered donors of Cohort 3, there were two negative PCRs, clearance, or symptom resolution. TCRdb keeps only in-frame clones here, not all; method: immunoSEQ multiplex PCR. The repertoire consists of approximately 180,000 clones, with approximately 89% occurring once and the leading ten covering 5% to 7.5%. V was shortened by 4 bases and J by 7 bases, with 11 bases between the two germline ends. Germline CDR1 and CDR2: ENHRY and SYGVKD. CDR3 length: 13 amino acids.

The rearrangement joins TRBV10-3 to TRBJ1-3, with no clear D. The sequencing sample was made of PBMCs or T cells enriched from blood (not recorded which). The sequence came from a man aged 35-49 years who had recovered from COVID-19. DNA for the CDR3: TGTGCCATCAGTGGATGGGCATGGAACACCATATATTTT. Amino acid sequence: CAISGWAWNTIYF.